This TCR beta chain was observed in a study of early T cells in non-severe SARS-CoV-2 infection. Study overall: Sequencing input comprised bulk RNA from unsorted whole blood; chain pairing was not available.

Individually, cDNA molecules had unique molecular identifiers attached to them. Via MiXCR, TCRdb re-called the 5' RACE reads, giving one row per CDR3 protein. The sample gives about 44,000 distinct CDR3 sequences, 20% to 25% of which show up once; 4.6% is in the top ten. Regarding the study as a whole: VDJdb-based matching was biased toward anti-spike CD8 responses and missed private and CD4 specificities.

About this clonotype itself: Its target is unknown.

Germline lookup yields CDR1 SNHLY and CDR2 FYNNEI. V was trimmed by 6 bases and J by 1 base, leaving 15 bases between them. This CDR3 has 15 amino acids. The chain combines TRBV2 with TRBJ1-1; possibly TRBD1 for D (6 bases). This receptor was obtained from an adult who was a healthcare worker with PCR-confirmed SARS-CoV-2 infection or an uninfected control (not recorded which). Sequences were derived from whole blood, sampled at baseline. The CDR3 DNA reads TGTGCCAGCAGGGAAAACAGGGTGTGGAACACTGAAGCTTTCTTT. Residues: CASRENRVWNTEAFF.